This is a list of T cell receptor beta chains from one sample in a study of spatial heterogeneity in lung cancer. TCRdb recomputed calls from the 5' RACE reads with MiXCR, one row per CDR3 protein. The sample includes 4,000 or so distinct CDR3 sequences, 8.5% to 9% seen only once; the top ten take around 7%. The specimen comprised normal lung tissue next to the tumor, sampled at surgery. The receptors come from a female donor with early-stage non-small cell lung cancer. The CDR3 runs from the conserved cysteine through the conserved F or W. The D gene is left open where the match is weak. Not every row has a clone size; where given, it reads once, few, many or a size class.

>TRBV5-4|TRBD2|NA|TRBJ2-3
TGTGCCAGCAGCTTGCCGCTAGCGGGGGCGAGAACGGAATTTTCATCTAGCACAGATACGCAGTATTTT
CASSLPLAGARTEFSSSTDTQYF
>TRBV7-6|NA|medium-sized|TRBJ2-2
TGTGCCAGCAGCTGGACGGCGGTTGGTGAGGACCGGGAGCTGTTTTTT
CASSWTAVGEDRELFF
>TRBV20-1|TRBD2|NA|TRBJ2-7
TGCAGTGCCCCACCCCCGGGGGGGGCGGGGGAGCAGTACTTC
CSAPPPGGAGEQYF
>TRBV7-2|NA|NA|TRBJ2-3
TGTGCCAGCAGCCCCAGGGACGGCACAGATACGCAGTATTTT
CASSPRDGTDTQYF
>TRBV28|NA|many|TRBJ2-5
TGTGCCAGCAGTACTCTAGGACTATTCCAAGAGACCCAGTACTTC
CASSTLGLFQETQYF
>TRBV2|NA|few|TRBJ1-2
TGTGCCAGCAGCGGACCCTATGGCTACACCTTC
CASSGPYGYTF
>TRBV10-3|TRBD1|medium-sized|TRBJ2-5
TGTGCCATCAACAGGGGGCGCGGTGAGACCCAGTACTTC
CAINRGRGETQYF
>TRBV12-3/TRBV12-4|TRBD2|medium-sized|TRBJ2-5
TGTGCCAGCAGTTTAACGGGAGGGGAGACCCAGTACTTC
CASSLTGGETQYF
>TRBV7-2|TRBD2|medium-sized|TRBJ2-5
TGTGCCAGCAGCTCACCTAGCGGGGTTGGGGAGACCCAGTACTTC
CASSSPSGVGETQYF
>TRBV20-1|NA|many|TRBJ2-1
TGCAGTGCCCAAGGACCAAACTTTGGGGCTGAGCAGTTCTTC
CSAQGPNFGAEQFF
>TRBV11-3|NA|many|TRBJ2-7
TGTGCCAGCAGCTTAGGCCCGGGGACCTACGAGCAGTACTTC
CASSLGPGTYEQYF
>TRBV18|TRBD1|medium-sized|TRBJ2-7
TGTGCCACGGGACAGGGCTACGAGCAGTACTTC
CATGQGYEQYF
>TRBV3-1|NA|NA|TRBJ1-2
TGTGCCAGCAGCCACCGGACAGTAAGTGGCTACACCTTC
CASSHRTVSGYTF
>TRBV5-5|NA|NA|TRBJ2-7
TGTGCCAGCAGCTTGGCAGGGGTCTACGAGCAGTACTTC
CASSLAGVYEQYF
>TRBV9|NA|few|TRBJ1-2
TGTGCCAGCAGCGTAGGGGGACGGGTCCTCTATGGCTACACCTTC
CASSVGGRVLYGYTF
>TRBV25-1|NA|many|TRBJ1-2
TGTGCCAGCAGTCGAGGGGAAGGCGGCTACACCTTC
CASSRGEGGYTF
>TRBV19|NA|many|TRBJ2-2
TGTGCCAGTACCCCAGGACTACCCTACACCGGGGAGCTGTTTTTT
CASTPGLPYTGELFF
>TRBV5-4|NA|medium-sized|TRBJ1-2
TGTGCCAGCAGCTTGCGGGGAGATGGCTACACCTTC
CASSLRGDGYTF
>TRBV29-1|NA|NA|TRBJ1-2
TGCAGCGTTCAACTTGACAGCTATGGCTACACCTTC
CSVQLDSYGYTF
>TRBV7-3|TRBD1|medium-sized|TRBJ2-1
TGTGCCAGCAGCCAAACAGGGGGCAGCTATGAGCAGTTCTTC
CASSQTGGSYEQFF
>TRBV9|NA|medium-sized|TRBJ2-2
TGTGCCAGCAGCCTCACCGGGGAGCTGTTTTTT
CASSLTGELFF
>TRBV10-3|NA|few|TRBJ1-2
TGTGCCATCAGTGCGGAAGCTTCTGGCTACACCTTC
CAISAEASGYTF
>TRBV10-1|TRBD2|NA|TRBJ2-1
TGCGCCAGCAGTGAGCCCCCGACGCCGGGGGGGTGCAATGAGCAGTTCTTC
CASSEPPTPGGCNEQFF
>TRBV7-2|TRBD1|few|TRBJ2-7
TGTGCCAGCACAACAGGGGGGTCCTCCTACGAGCAGTACTTC
CASTTGGSSYEQYF
>TRBV10-3|NA|medium-sized|TRBJ2-5
TGTGCCATCAGTGAGTCGGGTGAGACCCAGTACTTC
CAISESGETQYF
>TRBV5-4|NA|medium-sized|TRBJ1-1
TGTGCCAGCAGCTTGTGGACCGTGAACACTGAAGCTTTCTTT
CASSLWTVNTEAFF
>TRBV19|NA|medium-sized|TRBJ1-5
TGTGCCAGTACTAGTTGGGATGGCAATCAGCCCCAGCATTTT
CASTSWDGNQPQHF
>TRBV20-1|NA|large|TRBJ2-5
TGCAGTGCCGAGAATCCAGCAGAGACCCAGTACTTC
CSAENPAETQYF
>TRBV7-9|TRBD1|few|TRBJ2-4
TGTGCCAGCAGCTTAAGGGGGCCGGACATTCAGTACTTC
CASSLRGPDIQYF
>TRBV6-2/TRBV6-3|NA|medium-sized|TRBJ1-2
TGTGCCAGCAGTTTTGAAAGCTACACCTTC
CASSFESYTF
>TRBV7-8|NA|few|TRBJ2-3
TGTGCCAGCAGCTTAGGAGGATGGGGGGTGTCCAGCACAGATACGCAGTATTTT
CASSLGGWGVSSTDTQYF
>TRBV29-1|NA|medium-sized|TRBJ1-1
TGCAGCGTTGTCGACGGGAGGTGGACTGAAGCTTTCTTT
CSVVDGRWTEAFF
>TRBV7-6|NA|large|TRBJ2-7
TGTGCCAGCAGCTCCCTTGGGGTGGGTCGCGGAAACTACGAGCAGTACTTC
CASSSLGVGRGNYEQYF
>TRBV14|NA|NA|TRBJ1-2
TGTGCCAGCAGCCTGACCGGAGCCAGCTATGGCTACACCTTC
CASSLTGASYGYTF
>TRBV12-3/TRBV12-4|NA|medium-sized|TRBJ2-3
TGTGCCAGCAGTCTAAGGACAGACCTTCGCACAGATACGCAGTATTTT
CASSLRTDLRTDTQYF
>TRBV7-8|TRBD1|medium-sized|TRBJ1-3
TGTGCCAGCAGCTTTAACAGGGGCTCTGGAAACACCATATATTTT
CASSFNRGSGNTIYF
>TRBV7-2|NA|NA|TRBJ1-5
TGTGCCAGCAGCTTTGGCGGGCGGGATCAGCCCCAGCATTTT
CASSFGGRDQPQHF
>TRBV10-3|NA|medium-sized|TRBJ2-7
TGTGCCATTGCCCTAGACGGAGGGAGGTACGAGCAGTACTTC
CAIALDGGRYEQYF
>TRBV9|TRBD2|NA|TRBJ2-3
TGTGCCAGCAGCGTTCGCGCGGGAGATACAGATACGCAGTATTTT
CASSVRAGDTDTQYF
>TRBV10-3|TRBD1|medium-sized|TRBJ1-2
TGTGCCATCAGCCCGGGACAGGGAAACTATGGCTACACCTTC
CAISPGQGNYGYTF
>TRBV6-2/TRBV6-3|TRBD2|medium-sized|TRBJ2-3
TGTGCCAGCAGTTACCTCACTAGCGGGGAGAAAGATACGCAGTATTTT
CASSYLTSGEKDTQYF
>TRBV6-1|TRBD2|medium-sized|TRBJ2-3
TGTGCCAGCAGCTTAGCGGGAGTAGCAGATACGCAGTATTTT
CASSLAGVADTQYF
>TRBV20-1|NA|medium-sized|TRBJ1-3
TGCAGTGCTAGATGGACCCAGGGAAACACCATATATTTT
CSARWTQGNTIYF
>TRBV7-6|NA|many|TRBJ2-7
TGTGCCAGCAGCTTAGCTCCGACCTACGAGCAGTACTTC
CASSLAPTYEQYF
>TRBV7-9|NA|many|TRBJ2-2
TGTGCCAGCAGCTTTAACCCCTACGGGAGAACGAGAACCGGGGAGCTGTTTTTT
CASSFNPYGRTRTGELFF
>TRBV30|NA|NA|TRBJ1-1
TGTGCCTCGTTACAGGGACTGAACACTGAAGCTTTCTTT
CASLQGLNTEAFF
>TRBV6-5|NA|few|TRBJ2-7
TGTGCCAGCAGTTACTCTGCCAGATACGAGCAGTACTTC
CASSYSARYEQYF
>TRBV30|TRBD1|medium-sized|TRBJ1-1
TGTGCCTGGACCCTATTAACAGGGGTCACTGAAGCTTTCTTT
CAWTLLTGVTEAFF
>TRBV20-1|TRBD2|medium-sized|TRBJ2-3
TGCAGTGCTAGGCTAGCGGGACCTGATACGCAGTATTTT
CSARLAGPDTQYF
>TRBV19|NA|NA|TRBJ2-1
TGTGCCAGTAGGGCCTGGGACAATGAGCAGTTCTTC
CASRAWDNEQFF
>TRBV6-6|NA|medium-sized|TRBJ2-2
TGTGCCAGCGGGGACGACCCAGGGACCGGGGAGCTGTTTTTT
CASGDDPGTGELFF
>TRBV20-1|NA|medium-sized|TRBJ1-1
TGCAGTGCCGGCAAGGAGAACACTGAAGCTTTCTTT
CSAGKENTEAFF
>TRBV7-2|NA|few|TRBJ2-5
TGTGCCAGCAGCCCCTACGAGACCCAGTACTTC
CASSPYETQYF
>TRBV27|TRBD2|medium-sized|TRBJ2-3
TGTGCCAGCAAGGGGACTAGCGGCCTCACGCAGTATTTT
CASKGTSGLTQYF
>TRBV29-1|NA|few|TRBJ1-1
TGCAGCGTTGAAGTTATAACAGGGCGGGAAGCTTTCTTT
CSVEVITGREAFF
>TRBV12-3/TRBV12-4|TRBD1|medium-sized|TRBJ1-2
TGTGCCAGCAGTCCCAGCGGAGACAGGGGAGGCTATGGCTACACCTTC
CASSPSGDRGGYGYTF